The 11 T cell receptor beta chains in this list originate from one sample, sequenced in a study of blood T cell repertoires in COVID-19. Some clones are missing from TCRdb's copy, which holds only in-frame ones; the method was immunoSEQ multiplex PCR. The table records 110,000 or so clones, roughly 80% of them present only once. The specimen was peripheral blood. These receptor sequences come from a man in his sixties or seventies with acute or convalescent COVID-19.

The gene calls are TRBV28 and TRBJ1-5, with a possible D match to TRBD1 (5 bases). This CDR3 comprises 13 residues. V dropped 5 bases and J dropped 9 bases, with 14 bases sitting between them. Germline-derived CDR1 and CDR2 are MDHEN and SYDVKM. CDR3 coding DNA: TGTGCCAGCAGTCTCAGGGAATTGGGGCCCCAGCATTTT. Residues: CASSLRELGPQHF.

V usage is TRBV24-1 and J usage is TRBJ2-1; TRBD2 aligns across 11 bases. With 4 bases clipped from V and 5 bases from J, the junction kept 6 bases outside the gene matches. This CDR3 contains 16 residues. The germline gives CDR1 KGHDR, CDR2 SFDVKD. As DNA, the CDR3 is TGTGCCACCAGTGAACTTAGCGGGAGGGCCCACAATGAGCAGTTCTTC. Its translation is CATSELSGRAHNEQFF.

V is TRBV28 and J is TRBJ1-6, with D possibly TRBD1 on 6 matching bases. The CDR3 covers 12 residues. CDR1 is MDHEN and CDR2 is SYDVKM in the germline V gene. V was shortened by 11 bases and J by 14 bases, with 19 bases between the two germline ends. The CDR3 loop is CAERGALGALHF. CDR3 nucleotide sequence: TGTGCCGAGCGGGGGGCACTTGGGGCCCTCCACTTT. Full variable domain (outside the CDR3, taken from reference TRBV28 and TRBJ1-6): DVKVTQSSRYLVKRTGEKVFLECVQDMDHENMFWYRQDPGLGLRLIYFSYDVKMKEKGDIPEGYSVSREKKERFSLILESASTNQTSMYLCAERGALGALHFGNGTRLTVT.

This clone was found once. The V call is TRBV2, the J call TRBJ1-5; 8 positions match TRBD1. With V trimmed by 6 bases and J by 7 bases, 11 bases remained unmatched. From germline, CDR1 is SNHLY and CDR2 FYNNEI. The CDR3 consists of 15 residues. The CDR3 DNA follows: TGTGCCAGCAGGGCAGGGGGCTCCCCTCGGCAGCCCCAGCATTTT. This codes for CASRAGGSPRQPQHF.

This clone is medium-sized by share. This sequence joins TRBV5-1 and TRBJ2-2; TRBD2 matches at 8 bases. V lost 5 bases and J lost 0; bases outside the gene matches: 3. Germline CDR1 reads SGHRS; CDR2 reads YFSETQ. CDR3 length: 15 amino acids. The CDR3 bases are TGCGCCAGCAGACTAGCGGTTTCGAACACCGGGGAGCTGTTTTTT. It is translated as CASRLAVSNTGELFF. The full variable domain, with the rest looked up from reference TRBV5-1 and TRBJ2-2, is KAGVTQTPRYLIKTRGQQVTLSCSPISGHRSVSWYQQTPGQGLQFLFEYFSETQRNKGNFPGRFSGRQFSNSRSEMNVSTLELGDSALYLCASRLAVSNTGELFFGEGSRLTVL.

The genes are TRBV11-2 and TRBJ2-7; 8 positions match TRBD1. The CDR3 loop spans 15 amino acids. V was pared by 5 bases and J by 3 bases, with 9 bases of the junction left unmatched. The germline CDR1 and CDR2 sequences are SGHAT and FQNNGV. The CDR3 bases are TGTGCCAGCAGCCCAGGGGGCAGCCAAAGCTACGAGCAGTACTTC. It specifies CASSPGGSQSYEQYF.

The chain recombines TRBV5-6 with TRBJ2-7, with 8 bases identical to TRBD2. Trimming at V came to 4 bases and at J to 3 bases, leaving 9 bases not matched to a gene. The CDR3 has 15 amino acids. The germline gives CDR1 SGHDT, CDR2 YYEEEE. The CDR3 loop reads CASSPGGGGYYEQYF. For the CDR3, the DNA is TGTGCCAGCAGCCCCGGGGGGGGCGGTTACTACGAGCAGTACTTC. Drawing the rest from reference TRBV5-6 and TRBJ2-7, the complete variable domain is DAGVTQSPTHLIKTRGQQVTLRCSPKSGHDTVSWYQQALGQGPQFIFQYYEEEERQRGNFPDRFSGHQFPNYSSELNVNALLLGDSALYLCASSPGGGGYYEQYFGPGTRLTVT.

The J gene is TRBJ2-3, the V gene TRBV11-3, with no clear D. V was trimmed by 3 bases and J by 0 bases, leaving 10 bases between them. Per germline, CDR1 SGHNT and CDR2 YENEEA. The CDR3 consists of 15 residues. CDR3 in amino acids: CASSLSFPSTDTQYF. The CDR3 bases are TGTGCCAGCAGCTTGAGTTTTCCGAGCACAGATACGCAGTATTTT.

This chain connects TRBV2 to TRBJ1-6, with 7 positions matching TRBD1. The length of the CDR3 is 17 residues. The germline V gene encodes CDR1 SNHLY and CDR2 FYNNEI. V lost 4 bases to trimming and J lost 3 bases; unmatched junction nucleotides: 9. As DNA, the CDR3 is TGTGCCAGCAGTGGGTCCCGGGGACAGAACTATAATTCACCCCTCCACTTT. It is translated as CASSGSRGQNYNSPLHF.

This clone was counted between two and nine times. The V gene is TRBV4-2, the J gene TRBJ2-3, with 9 bases lining up with TRBD2. Germline V gene sequence: CDR1 LGHNA, CDR2 YNFKEQ. V lost 4 bases and J lost 0; bases outside the gene matches: 5. This CDR3 is built from 16 residues. The CDR3 here is CASSPRTSESTDTQYF. As DNA, the CDR3 is TGTGCCAGCAGCCCCCGGACTAGCGAAAGCACAGATACGCAGTATTTT.

The chain couples TRBV6-2 or TRBV6-3 to TRBJ1-1, with D possibly being TRBD1 (6 bases). The CDR3 sequence is 14 residues long. Germline CDR1 and CDR2: MNHEY and SVGEGT. The V end was cut by 7 bases, the J end by 7 bases, with 19 bases between. CDR3 DNA: TGTGCCAGCACCCCTCTGGCAGGGGCGGTTGAAGCTTTCTTT. Residues: CASTPLAGAVEAFF.